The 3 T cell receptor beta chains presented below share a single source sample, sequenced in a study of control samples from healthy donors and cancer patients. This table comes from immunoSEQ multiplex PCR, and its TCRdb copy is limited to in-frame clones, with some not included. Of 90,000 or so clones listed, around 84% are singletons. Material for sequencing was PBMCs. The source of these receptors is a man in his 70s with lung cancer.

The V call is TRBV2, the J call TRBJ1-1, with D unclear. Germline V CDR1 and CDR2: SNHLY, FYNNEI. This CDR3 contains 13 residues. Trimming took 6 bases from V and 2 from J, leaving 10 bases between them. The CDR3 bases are TGTGCCAGCAGAGCCGTGGGAAACACTGAAGCTTTCTTT. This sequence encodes CASRAVGNTEAFF.

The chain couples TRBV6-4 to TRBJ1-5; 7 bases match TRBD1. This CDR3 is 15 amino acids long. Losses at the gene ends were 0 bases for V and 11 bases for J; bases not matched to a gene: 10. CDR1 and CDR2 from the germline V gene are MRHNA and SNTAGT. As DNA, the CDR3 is TGTGCCAGCAGTGACTCCGCAGGGGGTGAGTCGGCCCAGCATTTT. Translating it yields CASSDSAGGESAQHF.

CDR3 nucleotide sequence: TGCGCCAGCAGCCAAGGGACTAGCGGGGGCCAGACCCAGTACTTC. Translated, it gives CASSQGTSGGQTQYF. V and J are TRBV4-1 and TRBJ2-5; 13 nucleotides agree with TRBD2. There are 15 residues in the CDR3. V was pared by 1 base and J by 6 bases, with 2 bases of the junction left unmatched. CDR1 is MGHRA, CDR2 YSYEKL, per germline.